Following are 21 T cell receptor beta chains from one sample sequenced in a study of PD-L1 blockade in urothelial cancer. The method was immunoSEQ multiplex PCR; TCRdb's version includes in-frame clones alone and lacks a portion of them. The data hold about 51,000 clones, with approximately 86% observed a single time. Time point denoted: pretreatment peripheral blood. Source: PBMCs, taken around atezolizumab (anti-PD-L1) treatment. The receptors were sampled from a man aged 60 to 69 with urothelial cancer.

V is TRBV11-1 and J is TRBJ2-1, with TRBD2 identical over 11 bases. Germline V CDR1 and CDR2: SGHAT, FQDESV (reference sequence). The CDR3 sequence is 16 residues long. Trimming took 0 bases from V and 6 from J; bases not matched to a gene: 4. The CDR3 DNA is TGTGCCAGCAGCTTAGCAGGACTAGCGGGTCTCAATGAGCAGTTCTTC. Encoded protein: CASSLAGLAGLNEQFF.

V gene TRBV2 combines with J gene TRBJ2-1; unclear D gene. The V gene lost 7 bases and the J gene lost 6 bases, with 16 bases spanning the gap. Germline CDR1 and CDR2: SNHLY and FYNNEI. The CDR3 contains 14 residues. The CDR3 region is CASKNLPSTNEQFF. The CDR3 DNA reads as TGTGCCAGCAAAAACCTTCCTAGTACCAATGAGCAGTTCTTC. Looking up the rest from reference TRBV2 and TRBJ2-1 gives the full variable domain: EPEVTQTPSHQVTQMGQEVILRCVPISNHLYFYWYRQILGQKVEFLVSFYNNEISEKSEIFDDQFSVERPDGSNFTLKIRSTKLEDSAMYFCASKNLPSTNEQFFGPGTRLTVL.

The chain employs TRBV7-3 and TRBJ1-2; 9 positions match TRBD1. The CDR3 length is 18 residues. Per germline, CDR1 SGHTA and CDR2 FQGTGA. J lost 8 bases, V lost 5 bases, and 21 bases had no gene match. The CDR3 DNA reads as TGTGCCAGCAGCACCCAGCCGGGACAGGGAGTTCTATCTCGGGGCTACACCTTC. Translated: CASSTQPGQGVLSRGYTF.

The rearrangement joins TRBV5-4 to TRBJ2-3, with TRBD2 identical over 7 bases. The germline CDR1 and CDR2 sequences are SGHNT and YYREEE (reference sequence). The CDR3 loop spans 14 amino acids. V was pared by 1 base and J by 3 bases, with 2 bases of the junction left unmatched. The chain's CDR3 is CASSLLRETDTQYF. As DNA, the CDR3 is TGTGCCAGCAGCTTGTTGCGGGAGACAGATACGCAGTATTTT.

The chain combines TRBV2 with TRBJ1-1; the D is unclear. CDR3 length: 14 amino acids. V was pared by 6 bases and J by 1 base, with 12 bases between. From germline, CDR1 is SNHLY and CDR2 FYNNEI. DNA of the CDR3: TGTGCCAGCAGAGCGGAGGTAGGGAACACTGAAGCTTTCTTT. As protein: CASRAEVGNTEAFF.

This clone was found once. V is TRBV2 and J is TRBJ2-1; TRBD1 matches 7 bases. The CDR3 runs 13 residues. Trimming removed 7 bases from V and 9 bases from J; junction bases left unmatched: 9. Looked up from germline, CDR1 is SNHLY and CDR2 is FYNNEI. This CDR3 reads CASIPDRVGEQFF. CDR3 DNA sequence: TGTGCCAGCATCCCCGACAGGGTTGGTGAGCAGTTCTTC.

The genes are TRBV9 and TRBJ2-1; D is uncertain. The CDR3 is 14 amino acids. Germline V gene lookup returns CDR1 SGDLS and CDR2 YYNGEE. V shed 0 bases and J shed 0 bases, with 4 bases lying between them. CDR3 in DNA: TGTGCCAGCAGCGTAGCTACCTCCTACAATGAGCAGTTCTTC. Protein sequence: CASSVATSYNEQFF.

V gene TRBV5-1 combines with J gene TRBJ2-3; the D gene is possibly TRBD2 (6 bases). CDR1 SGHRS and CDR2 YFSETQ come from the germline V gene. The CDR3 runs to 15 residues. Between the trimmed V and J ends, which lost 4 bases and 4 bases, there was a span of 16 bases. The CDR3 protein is CASSRGLLGPDTQYF. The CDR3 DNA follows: TGCGCCAGCAGCCGGGGACTCCTGGGTCCAGATACGCAGTATTTT. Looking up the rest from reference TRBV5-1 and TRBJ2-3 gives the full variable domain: KAGVTQTPRYLIKTRGQQVTLSCSPISGHRSVSWYQQTPGQGLQFLFEYFSETQRNKGNFPGRFSGRQFSNSRSEMNVSTLELGDSALYLCASSRGLLGPDTQYFGPGTRLTVL.

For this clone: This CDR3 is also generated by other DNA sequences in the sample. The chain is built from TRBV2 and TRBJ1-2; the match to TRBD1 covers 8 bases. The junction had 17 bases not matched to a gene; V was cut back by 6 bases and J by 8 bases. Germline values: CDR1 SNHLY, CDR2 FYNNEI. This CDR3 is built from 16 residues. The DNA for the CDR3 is TGTGCCAGCAGCCTCGGGACAGGAGAGACCTTTGGGGGCTACACCTTC. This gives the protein CASSLGTGETFGGYTF.

The CDR3 region is CASSDPTSGRIYEQYF. Written as DNA, the CDR3 is TGCGCCAGCAGTGATCCGACTAGCGGGAGGATCTACGAGCAGTACTTC. The chain combines TRBV10-1 with TRBJ2-7; 13 bases line up with TRBD2. The V gene's germline CDR1 is WNHNN and CDR2 SYGVQD (reference sequence). J lost 3 bases, V lost 3 bases, and 5 bases had no gene match. This CDR3 comprises 16 residues.

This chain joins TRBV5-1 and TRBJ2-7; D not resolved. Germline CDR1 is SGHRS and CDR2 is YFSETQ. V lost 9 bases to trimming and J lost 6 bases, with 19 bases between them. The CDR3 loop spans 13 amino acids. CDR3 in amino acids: CATSPGVRFEQYF. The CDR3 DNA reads TGCGCCACAAGTCCAGGCGTTAGGTTCGAGCAGTACTTC.

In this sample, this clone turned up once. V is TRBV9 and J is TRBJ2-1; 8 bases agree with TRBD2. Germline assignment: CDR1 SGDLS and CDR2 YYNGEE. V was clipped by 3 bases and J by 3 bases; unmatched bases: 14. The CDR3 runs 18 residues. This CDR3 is CASSAGLGTRSYYNEQFF. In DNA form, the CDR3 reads TGTGCCAGCAGCGCGGGACTAGGAACCCGCTCCTACTACAATGAGCAGTTCTTC.

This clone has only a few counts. In DNA, the CDR3 is TGTGCCTGGAGTCGGGCGGGCCATATTCAAGAGACCCAGTACTTC. Encoded protein: CAWSRAGHIQETQYF. The rearrangement uses TRBV30 and TRBJ2-5, with D possibly matching TRBD2 (5 bases). CDR1 and CDR2 from the germline V gene are GTSNPN and SVGIG (reference sequence). With 2 bases removed from V and 2 bases from J, the gap between germline ends came to 15 bases. CDR3 length equals 15 residues.

The CDR3 region is CASSSQGFVEETQYF. CDR3 in DNA: TGTGCCAGCAGTTCACAGGGGTTCGTGGAGGAGACCCAGTACTTC. The V gene is TRBV25-1, the J gene TRBJ2-5, with TRBD1 matching 7 bases. Germline V lookup: CDR1 MGHDK, CDR2 SYGVNS. The CDR3 totals 15 residues. V lost 5 bases and J lost 5; bases outside the gene matches: 11.

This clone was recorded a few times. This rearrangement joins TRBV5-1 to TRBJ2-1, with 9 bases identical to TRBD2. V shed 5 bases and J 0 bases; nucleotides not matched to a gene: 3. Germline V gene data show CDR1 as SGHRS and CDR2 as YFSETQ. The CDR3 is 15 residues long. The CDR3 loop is CASRSGGYSYNEQFF. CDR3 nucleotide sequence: TGCGCCAGCAGAAGCGGGGGGTACTCCTACAATGAGCAGTTCTTC.

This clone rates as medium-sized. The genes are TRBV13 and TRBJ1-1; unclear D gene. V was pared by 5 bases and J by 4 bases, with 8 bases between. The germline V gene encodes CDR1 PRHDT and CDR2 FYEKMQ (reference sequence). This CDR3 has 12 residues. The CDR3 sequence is CASSRESTEAFF. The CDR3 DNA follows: TGTGCCAGCAGCAGAGAGAGCACTGAAGCTTTCTTT.

The CDR3 coding sequence is TGCGCCAGCAGCCTTTACCCCTTACAGGCAACTAATGAAAAACTGTTTTTT. Translating gives CASSLYPLQATNEKLFF. This chain connects TRBV5-1 to TRBJ1-4, with D possibly TRBD1 on 5 matching bases. This CDR3 region has 17 residues. Trimming removed 4 bases at V and 0 bases at J, with 16 bases between. From germline, CDR1 is SGHRS and CDR2 YFSETQ.

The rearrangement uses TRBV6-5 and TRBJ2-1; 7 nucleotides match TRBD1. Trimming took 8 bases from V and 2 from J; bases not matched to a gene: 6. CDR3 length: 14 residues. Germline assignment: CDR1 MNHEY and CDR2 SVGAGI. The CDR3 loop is CASRTGTAYNEQFF. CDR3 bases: TGTGCCAGCCGAACCGGGACAGCCTACAATGAGCAGTTCTTC.

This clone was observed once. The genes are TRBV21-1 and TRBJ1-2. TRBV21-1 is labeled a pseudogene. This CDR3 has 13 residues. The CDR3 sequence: CASPIGRGDGYTF. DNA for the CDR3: TGTGCCAGCCCCATAGGGAGGGGAGATGGCTACACCTTC.

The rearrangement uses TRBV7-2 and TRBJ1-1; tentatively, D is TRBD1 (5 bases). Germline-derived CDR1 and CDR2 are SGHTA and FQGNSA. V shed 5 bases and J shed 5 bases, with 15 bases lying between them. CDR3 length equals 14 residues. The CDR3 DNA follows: TGTGCCAGCAGCCATGCGGCGGGGGGGACTGAAGCTTTCTTT. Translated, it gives CASSHAAGGTEAFF.

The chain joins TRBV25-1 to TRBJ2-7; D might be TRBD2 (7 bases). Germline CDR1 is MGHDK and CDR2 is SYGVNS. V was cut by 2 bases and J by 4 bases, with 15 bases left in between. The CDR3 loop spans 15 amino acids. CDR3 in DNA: TGTGCCAGCAGTGAAGGGGGGGGCAGGACGTACGAGCAGTACTTC. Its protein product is CASSEGGGRTYEQYF.